Presented here are 8 T cell receptor beta chains from one specimen sequenced in a study of ipilimumab plus nivolumab after autologous stem cell transplantation. The assay was immunoSEQ multiplex PCR, and TCRdb's table has in-frame clones only and misses some. In the table there are about 16,000 clones, approximately 82% of which are singletons. The sequencing used PBMCs, collected in a trial of ipilimumab plus nivolumab as post-transplant consolidation. The receptors shown here come from a male donor with diffuse large B-cell lymphoma.

The V call is TRBV7-2, the J call TRBJ1-1; TRBD1 is a possible D gene (5 bases). Trimming removed 5 bases at V and 5 bases at J, with 12 bases between. The CDR3 is 13 residues long. Germline CDR1 and CDR2: SGHTA and FQGNSA. CDR3 nucleotides: TGTGCCAGCAGCCCTCAATGGGGGACTGAAGCTTTCTTT. It codes for CASSPQWGTEAFF.

The chain links TRBV28 to TRBJ2-2; 8 bases agree with TRBD2. CDR1 and CDR2 (germline): MDHEN, SYDVKM. With 5 bases clipped from V and 7 bases from J, the junction kept 6 bases outside the gene matches. The CDR3 loop spans 14 amino acids. Written as DNA, the CDR3 is TGTGCCAGCAGTCCCAGTCGGGAGGGCGGGGAGCTGTTTTTT. Translating it yields CASSPSREGGELFF.

The rearrangement links TRBV19 to TRBJ2-3; 8 bases are a match to TRBD2. The germline V gene encodes CDR1 LNHDA and CDR2 SQIVND (reference sequence). Losses at the gene ends were 4 bases for V and 2 bases for J; bases not matched to a gene: 8. CDR3 size: 16 residues. Here the CDR3 reads CASSTGTRDFTDTQYF. In DNA, the CDR3 is TGTGCCAGTAGTACCGGGACTAGGGATTTCACAGATACGCAGTATTTT.

This clone was seen once. The genes are TRBV6-5 and TRBJ1-1; D gene uncertain. This CDR3 comprises 14 residues. V lost 7 bases to trimming and J lost 0 bases, with 12 bases between them. Germline CDR1 and CDR2: MNHEY and SVGAGI. The CDR3 loop reads CASTDISMNTEAFF. CDR3 bases: TGTGCCAGCACCGATATATCGATGAACACTGAAGCTTTCTTT.

Written as DNA, the CDR3 is TGTGCCAGCAGTCGGGGGACTGCGCTTCTGAATGGCTACACCTTC. Protein product: CASSRGTALLNGYTF. This chain links TRBV6-6 with TRBJ1-2, with a weak D call TRBD1 (5 bases). V was clipped by 5 bases and J by 6 bases, with 19 bases between them. Germline values: CDR1 MNHNY, CDR2 SVGAGI (reference sequence). This CDR3 is 15 amino acids long.

This rearrangement joins TRBV5-1 to TRBJ2-7; 7 bases fit TRBD2. The ends lost 2 bases at V and 5 bases at J; junction bases unmatched: 7. The V gene's germline CDR1 is SGHRS and CDR2 YFSETQ. The CDR3 is 14 residues long. The CDR3 region is CASSFSGSGDEQYF. The CDR3 DNA reads as TGCGCCAGCAGCTTTAGCGGGTCCGGGGACGAGCAGTACTTC.

The genes are TRBV18 and TRBJ1-2; D not certain. V was cut by 2 bases and J by 7 bases, with 14 bases left in between. The CDR3 consists of 14 residues. Germline V lookup: CDR1 KGHSH, CDR2 LQKENI. The CDR3 bases are TGTGCCAGCTCACCAACGGTGGATTATTCTGGCTACACCTTC. Its protein is CASSPTVDYSGYTF.

The gene calls are TRBV19 and TRBJ1-6, with a weak D call TRBD1 (5 bases). Germline assignment: CDR1 LNHDA and CDR2 SQIVND (reference sequence). There are 19 residues in the CDR3. The germline V and J ends were trimmed by 9 bases and 8 bases, with 32 bases remaining between them. The CDR3 is CARSRTGQPTRNPHSPLHF. The CDR3 DNA reads as TGTGCCAGGAGCCGAACAGGCCAGCCTACCCGAAACCCCCATTCACCCCTCCACTTT.